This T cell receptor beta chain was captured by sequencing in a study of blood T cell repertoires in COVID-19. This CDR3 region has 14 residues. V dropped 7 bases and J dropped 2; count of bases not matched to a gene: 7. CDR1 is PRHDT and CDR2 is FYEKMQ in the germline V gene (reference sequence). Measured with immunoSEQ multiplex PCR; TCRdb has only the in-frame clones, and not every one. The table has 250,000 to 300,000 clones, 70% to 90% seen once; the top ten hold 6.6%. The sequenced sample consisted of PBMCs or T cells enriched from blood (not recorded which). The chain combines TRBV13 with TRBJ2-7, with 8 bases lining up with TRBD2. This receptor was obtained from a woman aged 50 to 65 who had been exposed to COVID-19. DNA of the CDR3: TGTGCCAGCACCAAACGGGGGGGCCCCTACGAGCAGTACTTC. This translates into CASTKRGGPYEQYF.